The 30 T cell receptor beta chains below all came from one sample that was sequenced in a study of T cell changes during pregnancy in multiple sclerosis. Here immunoSEQ multiplex PCR was the method, and the copy in TCRdb shows in-frame clones only, minus some. The table includes about 98,000 clones, around 90% detected once. The specimen was peripheral blood, collected after pregnancy. The receptors here all came from a female donor in good health, enrolled as a control in a pregnancy study.

This chain links TRBV7-8 with TRBJ2-6; maybe TRBD1 (6 bases). The CDR3 is 19 amino acids. Germline V gene lookup returns CDR1 SGHVS and CDR2 FQNEAQ. Trimming removed 5 bases from V and 0 bases from J, with 20 bases in between. This CDR3 is CASSAILQGEYSGANVLTF. The CDR3, as DNA: TGTGCCAGCAGCGCTATTCTACAGGGCGAGTACTCTGGGGCCAACGTCCTGACTTTC.

The rearrangement uses TRBV5-1 and TRBJ2-7; D is perhaps TRBD1 (5 bases). The CDR3 covers 14 residues. V lost 2 bases and J lost 1, with 10 bases in between. CDR1 is SGHRS and CDR2 is YFSETQ in the germline V gene. The chain's CDR3 is CASSFAAGSYEQYF. The CDR3 bases are TGCGCCAGCAGCTTTGCGGCAGGGTCCTACGAGCAGTACTTC.

The chain employs TRBV11-3 and TRBJ2-5; D is possibly TRBD2 (6 bases). Germline-derived CDR1 and CDR2 are SGHNT and YENEEA. V was pared by 2 bases and J by 5 bases, with 12 bases between. CDR3 size: 14 residues. The CDR3 sequence is CASSLPAGLETQYF. CDR3 DNA sequence: TGTGCCAGCAGCTTACCTGCGGGGTTGGAGACCCAGTACTTC. Full variable domain (missing parts from reference TRBV11-3 and TRBJ2-5): EAGVVQSPRYKIIEKKQPVAFWCNPISGHNTLYWYLQNLGQGPELLIRYENEEAVDDSQLPKDRFSAERLKGVDSTLKIQPAELGDSAVYLCASSLPAGLETQYFGPGTRLLVL.

The chain uses TRBV6-6 and TRBJ2-1, with TRBD1 matching over 10 bases. The CDR3 runs 15 residues. The V and J ends lost 6 bases and 8 bases, in that order; junction bases with no gene match: 10. Germline V gene lookup returns CDR1 MNHNY and CDR2 SVGAGI (reference sequence). The CDR3 DNA is TGTGCCAGCAGCACGGGGGGACAGGGGTCCCATGAGCAGTTCTTC. Its translation is CASSTGGQGSHEQFF.

This clone showed up just a few times. The J gene is TRBJ1-1, the V gene TRBV6-1; the D gene is possibly TRBD1 (6 bases). The V and J ends lost 4 bases and 4 bases respectively, with 16 bases between them. Germline-derived CDR1 and CDR2 are MNHNS and SASEGT. The CDR3 has 15 residues. The CDR3 nucleotides read TGTGCCAGCAGTGTCCCACAGGGTCTGGGCACTGAAGCTTTCTTT. Its protein is CASSVPQGLGTEAFF.

The genes are TRBV19 and TRBJ2-3, with 7 bases that match TRBD2. This CDR3 has 13 residues. The trim removed 9 bases at V and 1 base at J, leaving 4 bases unmatched. In germline, CDR1 is LNHDA, CDR2 SQIVND (reference sequence). CDR3 residues: CASRGVGTDTQYF. CDR3 nucleotides: TGTGCCAGCCGGGGGGTTGGCACAGATACGCAGTATTTT.

The chain recombines TRBV5-6 with TRBJ2-4, with D possibly being TRBD1 (6 bases). With 2 bases removed from V and 1 base from J, the gap between germline ends came to 16 bases. The CDR3 runs to 17 residues. The germline gives CDR1 SGHDT, CDR2 YYEEEE. The CDR3 DNA reads TGTGCCAGCAGCTTAACAGGGTATTCTGGGGCCAAAAACATTCAGTACTTC. As protein: CASSLTGYSGAKNIQYF.

The chain couples TRBV5-6 to TRBJ2-7; D remains ambiguous. The CDR3 has 16 residues. Trimming removed 0 bases at V and 0 bases at J, with 13 bases between. CDR1 is SGHDT and CDR2 is YYEEEE in the germline V gene. CDR3 in amino acids: CASSLAGFGGSYEQYF. Written as DNA, the CDR3 is TGTGCCAGCAGCTTGGCCGGGTTTGGCGGCTCCTACGAGCAGTACTTC.

The chain links TRBV7-8 to TRBJ2-1; 9 bases align to TRBD2. In germline, CDR1 is SGHVS, CDR2 FQNEAQ. The CDR3 contains 17 residues. The V and J ends lost 5 bases and 6 bases, in that order; junction bases with no gene match: 14. The CDR3 region has the DNA TGTGCCAGCAGCACACCTTTGGGGCTAGCGGGAATCAATGAGCAGTTCTTC. As protein: CASSTPLGLAGINEQFF.

The CDR3 protein is CASSGGGSDTQYF. CDR3 DNA: TGTGCCAGCAGCGGGGGGGGGTCGGATACGCAGTATTTT. The chain couples TRBV5-6 to TRBJ2-3, with 7 bases lining up with TRBD2. Germline V gives CDR1 SGHDT, CDR2 YYEEEE. CDR3 length: 13 residues. Losses at the gene ends were 4 bases for V and 6 bases for J; bases not matched to a gene: 5.

For the CDR3, the DNA is TGTGCCTGGAGTCCAGGGGGATTTAATTCACCCCTCCACTTT. This sequence encodes CAWSPGGFNSPLHF. V gene TRBV30 combines with J gene TRBJ1-6; 7 nucleotides line up with TRBD1. This CDR3 has 14 amino acids. The germline V gene encodes CDR1 GTSNPN and CDR2 SVGIG (reference sequence). J gave up 6 bases and V 2 bases, and 4 bases lay outside the gene matches. The whole variable domain, remainder taken from reference TRBV30 and TRBJ1-6, is SQTIHQWPATLVQPVGSPLSLECTVEGTSNPNLYWYRQAAGRGLQLLFYSVGIGQISSEVPQNLSASRPQDRQFILSSKKLLLSDSGFYLCAWSPGGFNSPLHFGNGTRLTVT.

This chain links TRBV15 with TRBJ2-7, with a tentative D call TRBD1 (5 bases). V lost 1 base and J lost 5, with 12 bases in between. The CDR3 consists of 14 residues. In germline, CDR1 is LNHNV, CDR2 YYDKDF (reference sequence). The CDR3 reads CATSRGGRDHEQYF. CDR3 in DNA: TGTGCCACCAGCAGAGGGGGCCGAGACCACGAGCAGTACTTC.

The chain joins TRBV7-8 to TRBJ1-1, with D tentatively TRBD1 (6 bases). The V end was cut by 1 base, the J end by 10 bases, with 13 bases between. Germline loops: CDR1 SGHVS, CDR2 FQNEAQ. CDR3 length: 13 amino acids. CDR3 nucleotides: TGTGCCAGCAGCTTAGTAGGACAGCGAGGAGCTTTCTTT. Encoded protein: CASSLVGQRGAFF.

The chain joins TRBV25-1 to TRBJ1-3; D not certain. This CDR3 is built from 13 residues. Germline V lookup: CDR1 MGHDK, CDR2 SYGVNS. Trimming removed 6 bases at V and 1 base at J, with 7 bases between. Here the CDR3 reads CASSLPSGNTIYF. DNA for the CDR3: TGTGCCAGCAGCCTTCCTTCTGGAAACACCATATATTTT.

This clone was seen only a few times. The chain employs TRBV19 and TRBJ1-2; D uncertain. The CDR3 consists of 13 residues. Germline V gene data show CDR1 as LNHDA and CDR2 as SQIVND (reference sequence). V was shortened by 0 bases and J by 5 bases, with 7 bases between the two germline ends. The CDR3 sequence: CASSIDGIYGYTF. CDR3 DNA: TGTGCCAGTAGTATAGACGGGATATATGGCTACACCTTC.

The rearrangement uses TRBV5-1 and TRBJ2-7, with 10 bases that match TRBD1. Germline V gene data show CDR1 as SGHRS and CDR2 as YFSETQ. V was clipped by 2 bases and J by 3 bases; unmatched bases: 5. CDR3 length: 15 amino acids. CDR3 in amino acids: CASSFDGTGVYEQYF. CDR3 nucleotide sequence: TGCGCCAGCAGCTTTGACGGGACAGGGGTCTACGAGCAGTACTTC.

The chain links TRBV6-4 to TRBJ2-3; possible D gene TRBD2, 7 bases. CDR1 is MRHNA, CDR2 SNTAGT, per germline. Trimming took off 9 bases at V and 4 bases at J, with 17 bases between the two ends. The CDR3 spans 14 residues. The DNA for the CDR3 is TGTGCCAGTGGAGGCGGGGGCCAACCAGATACGCAGTATTTT. This codes for CASGGGGQPDTQYF.

The chain couples TRBV9 to TRBJ2-2, with D possibly being TRBD1 (5 bases). The CDR3 totals 14 residues. V was pared by 0 bases and J by 6 bases, with 9 bases between. The germline V gene encodes CDR1 SGDLS and CDR2 YYNGEE. The CDR3 bases are TGTGCCAGCAGCGTAGCCGCAGGGTCCGGGGAGCTGTTTTTT. This gives the protein CASSVAAGSGELFF. Using reference TRBV9 and TRBJ2-2 for the parts outside the CDR3, the full variable domain is DSGVTQTPKHLITATGQRVTLRCSPRSGDLSVYWYQQSLDQGLQFLIQYYNGEERAKGNILERFSAQQFPDLHSELNLSSLELGDSALYFCASSVAAGSGELFFGEGSRLTVL.

The chain links TRBV5-1 to TRBJ2-1, with TRBD2 matching 14 bases. V shed 3 bases, J shed 1 base, and the junction held 9 bases outside the gene matches. Germline CDR1 is SGHRS and CDR2 is YFSETQ. This CDR3 region has 19 residues. The CDR3 nucleotides read TGCGCCAGCAGCTCCTTGACTAGCGGGGGGGCAATGTCCTACAATGAGCAGTTCTTC. Amino acid sequence: CASSSLTSGGAMSYNEQFF.

The V call is TRBV11-2, the J call TRBJ2-7, with D possibly matching TRBD1 (8 bases). Germline lookup yields CDR1 SGHAT and CDR2 FQNNGV. V was trimmed by 7 bases and J by 3 bases, leaving 19 bases between them. This CDR3 has 15 residues. CDR3 sequence (DNA): TGTGCCAGCAAAAGGACAGGGAGGGGAAACTACGAGCAGTACTTC. It yields the protein CASKRTGRGNYEQYF.

The count of this clone is one. V is TRBV7-9 and J is TRBJ2-1, with 8 bases fitting TRBD1. The germline gives CDR1 SEHNR, CDR2 FQNEAQ (reference sequence). V shed 6 bases, J shed 8 bases, and the junction held 6 bases outside the gene matches. This CDR3 is built from 13 residues. CDR3 DNA sequence: TGTGCCAGCAGGGCGTCAGGGGGCGATGAGCAGTTCTTC. Its translation is CASRASGGDEQFF.

The V gene is TRBV6-5, the J gene TRBJ2-1; 7 bases line up with TRBD1. Germline V gene lookup returns CDR1 MNHEY and CDR2 SVGAGI. J gave up 4 bases and V 1 base, and 4 bases lay outside the gene matches. The CDR3 consists of 15 residues. The CDR3 reads CASSYYRGRYNEQFF. For the CDR3, the DNA is TGTGCCAGCAGTTACTACAGGGGAAGGTACAATGAGCAGTTCTTC.

As DNA, the CDR3 is TGTGCCAGCAGCCCGGGCGGGTGGCCCCAGCATTTT. It translates to CASSPGGWPQHF. The V and J genes are TRBV5-6 and TRBJ1-5; D call uncertain. CDR1 SGHDT and CDR2 YYEEEE come from the germline V gene. This CDR3 is 12 amino acids long. V was trimmed by 4 bases and J by 9 bases, leaving 11 bases between them.

V usage is TRBV19 and J usage is TRBJ2-3; TRBD1 agrees at 8 bases. V lost 4 bases and J lost 1; bases outside the gene matches: 7. Germline assignment: CDR1 LNHDA and CDR2 SQIVND (reference sequence). CDR3 length equals 16 residues. CDR3 sequence (DNA): TGTGCCAGTAGTAGACGGACAGGGACCGGCACAGATACGCAGTATTTT. This codes for CASSRRTGTGTDTQYF.

J is TRBJ2-5 and V is TRBV5-4; D is possibly TRBD1 (7 bases). The CDR3 totals 14 residues. V lost 3 bases to trimming and J lost 3 bases, with 12 bases between them. Germline V gene data show CDR1 as SGHNT and CDR2 as YYREEE (reference sequence). The CDR3 spells CASSSGQREETQYF. CDR3 coding DNA: TGTGCCAGCAGCTCGGGACAGCGGGAAGAGACCCAGTACTTC.

The chain uses TRBV5-1 and TRBJ2-1; 10 nucleotides match TRBD2. The CDR3 loop spans 15 amino acids. Trimming removed 0 bases from V and 10 bases from J; junction bases left unmatched: 7. Germline V lookup: CDR1 SGHRS, CDR2 YFSETQ. CDR3 coding DNA: TGCGCCAGCAGCTTGGAAGCGGGAGGGCCGGGGGAGCAGTTCTTC. Translated: CASSLEAGGPGEQFF.

The chain uses TRBV7-2 and TRBJ2-2, with D perhaps matching TRBD2 (5 bases). Germline CDR1 is SGHTA and CDR2 is FQGNSA. The CDR3 extends over 14 amino acids. The ends were cut back, 5 bases at V and 3 bases at J, with 10 bases in the middle. The CDR3 DNA is TGTGCCAGCAGCATTACTAGAGACACCGGGGAGCTGTTTTTT. It specifies CASSITRDTGELFF. Full variable domain (outside the CDR3, taken from reference TRBV7-2 and TRBJ2-2): GAGVSQSPSNKVTEKGKDVELRCDPISGHTALYWYRQSLGQGLEFLIYFQGNSAPDKSGLPSDRFSAERTGGSVSTLTIQRTQQEDSAVYLCASSITRDTGELFFGEGSRLTVL.

This rearrangement joins TRBV10-1 to TRBJ2-5; D gene ambiguous. The CDR3 contains 14 residues. Germline V CDR1 and CDR2: WNHNN, SYGVQD (reference sequence). V was pared by 2 bases and J by 3 bases, with 10 bases between. As DNA, the CDR3 is TGCGCCAGCAGTGAGGGTCACAGAAAAGAGACCCAGTACTTC. Translated: CASSEGHRKETQYF.

This sequence joins TRBV30 and TRBJ1-2, with D maybe TRBD1 (5 bases). V was trimmed by 1 base and J by 6 bases, leaving 9 bases between them. This CDR3 spans 12 amino acids. CDR1 and CDR2 (germline): GTSNPN, SVGIG (reference sequence). The CDR3 here is CAWSGTFDGYTF. Written as DNA, the CDR3 is TGTGCCTGGAGTGGGACATTCGATGGCTACACCTTC.

The chain joins TRBV7-2 to TRBJ1-2; tentative D call: TRBD1 (6 bases). The CDR3 totals 15 residues. The ends were cut back, 2 bases at V and 6 bases at J, with 16 bases in the middle. Germline CDR1 and CDR2: SGHTA and FQGNSA. In DNA form, the CDR3 reads TGTGCCAGCAGCTTACGACAGGTCTACGCCGATGGCTACACCTTC. Residues: CASSLRQVYADGYTF.